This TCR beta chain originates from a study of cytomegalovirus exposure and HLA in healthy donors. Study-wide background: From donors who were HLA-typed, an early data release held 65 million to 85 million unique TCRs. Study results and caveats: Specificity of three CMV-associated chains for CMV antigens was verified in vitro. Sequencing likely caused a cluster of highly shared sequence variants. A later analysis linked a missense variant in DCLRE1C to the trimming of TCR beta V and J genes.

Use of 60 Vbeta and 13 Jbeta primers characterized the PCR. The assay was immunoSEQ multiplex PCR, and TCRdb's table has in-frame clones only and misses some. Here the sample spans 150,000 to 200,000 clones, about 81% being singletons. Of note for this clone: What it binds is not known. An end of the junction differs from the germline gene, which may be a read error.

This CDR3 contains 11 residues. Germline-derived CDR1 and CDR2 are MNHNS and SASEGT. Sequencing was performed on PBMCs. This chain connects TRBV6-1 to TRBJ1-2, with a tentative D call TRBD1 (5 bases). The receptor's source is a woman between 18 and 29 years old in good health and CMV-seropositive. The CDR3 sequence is CASSYGGTPIF. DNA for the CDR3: TGTGCCAGCAGTTACGGCGGGACTCCCATCTTC.